Listed here are 12 T cell receptor beta chains from one sample, sequenced in a study of T cells in Graves' hyperthyroidism and ophthalmopathy. Amplified TCR beta CDR3 regions derived from RNA transcripts. The HTBI primer set drove a first-round RT-PCR of the TCR CDR3. TCRdb called the multiplex PCR reads again in MiXCR, with one record for every CDR3 protein. This repertoire shows around 440,000 distinct CDR3 sequences, less than 20% found once; its top ten account for 7.5% to 8%. The sequenced material came from blood. The receptors were sampled from a woman aged 18 to 35 with Graves' hyperthyroidism.

As to this clonotype: A read error is possible here, since a much larger clone lies one base away. The chain employs TRBV12-3 or TRBV12-4 and TRBJ1-2; TRBD1 matches at 8 bases. Germline trimming cut 10 bases from V and 5 bases from J; bases unmatched to any gene: 18. The CDR3 extends over 16 amino acids. CDR3 protein: CANPCERQGTWYGYTF. The CDR3 DNA reads TGTGCCAACCCTTGCGAGAGACAGGGGACTTGGTATGGCTACACCTTC.

This chain connects TRBV29-1 to TRBJ2-7; D ambiguous. Looked up from germline, CDR1 is SQVTM and CDR2 is ANQGSEA. V was shortened by 6 bases and J by 5 bases, with 14 bases between the two germline ends. The CDR3 has 12 amino acids. This chain's CDR3 is CSVAPTWDEQYF. CDR3 DNA sequence: TGCAGCGTGGCCCCAACATGGGACGAGCAGTACTTC.

There are many counts of this clonotype. This chain links TRBV7-3 with TRBJ1-2; 8 bases map to TRBD1. Germline CDR1 reads SGHTA; CDR2 reads FQGTGA. Losses at the gene ends were 6 bases for V and 4 bases for J; bases not matched to a gene: 7. The CDR3 loop spans 14 amino acids. The CDR3 DNA reads as TGTGCCAGCAGTGCCACCGGGACAGGCTATGGCTACACCTTC. This gives the protein CASSATGTGYGYTF.

This chain links TRBV20-1 with TRBJ2-5; TRBD1 matches at 12 bases. The CDR3 contains 15 residues. Trimming took 7 bases from V and 7 from J; bases not matched to a gene: 13. CDR1 is DFQATT, CDR2 SNEGSKA, per germline (reference sequence). The CDR3 region is CSVGYPGQGAGTQYF. The CDR3 bases are TGCAGTGTCGGCTACCCGGGACAGGGGGCGGGGACCCAGTACTTC.

This clonotype has at least ten counts. This chain uses TRBV20-1 with TRBJ1-2; D might be TRBD1 (5 bases). V was shortened by 5 bases and J by 5 bases, with 15 bases between the two germline ends. Germline V lookup: CDR1 DFQATT, CDR2 SNEGSKA (reference sequence). The CDR3 extends over 13 amino acids. This CDR3 reads CSAPGLARYGYTF. The CDR3 region has the DNA TGCAGTGCTCCGGGACTGGCTCGTTATGGCTACACCTTC.

The table lists this clonotype with a few counts. The V gene is TRBV15, the J gene TRBJ1-4; D not resolved. The CDR3 is 13 residues long. Germline CDR1 is LNHNV and CDR2 is YYDKDF (reference sequence). The V end lost 0 bases, the J end lost 11 bases, and 10 bases lay between the germline ends. CDR3 amino acids: CATSRDLVGKLFF. As DNA, the CDR3 is TGTGCCACCAGCAGAGATCTGGTAGGGAAACTGTTTTTT.

V usage is TRBV20-1 and J usage is TRBJ2-1; D remains unclear. Trimming removed 6 bases at V and 10 bases at J, with 16 bases between. Germline CDR1 reads DFQATT; CDR2 reads SNEGSKA (reference sequence). This CDR3 comprises 12 residues. CDR3 sequence: CSAAPAVGEQFF. In DNA form, the CDR3 reads TGCAGTGCCGCCCCCGCTGTTGGGGAGCAGTTCTTC.

The chain carries TRBV20-1 and TRBJ1-1; the D gene is possibly TRBD1 (6 bases). V dropped 0 bases and J dropped 11 bases, with 31 bases sitting between them. The CDR3 spans 18 residues. The germline V gene encodes CDR1 DFQATT and CDR2 SNEGSKA (reference sequence). The CDR3 nucleotides read TGCAGTGCTAGAGATTATAGAAGGGGGGGGGGCGGAGGGATGGAGGCTTTCTTT. Its protein is CSARDYRRGGGGGMEAFF.

The chain carries TRBV5-1 and TRBJ1-6, with D possibly TRBD1 on 5 matching bases. The CDR3 is 15 residues long. V was pared by 0 bases and J by 7 bases, with 11 bases between. CDR1 and CDR2 from the germline V gene are SGHRS and YFSETQ. This chain's CDR3 is CASSLVVGRNSPLHF. In DNA, the CDR3 is TGCGCCAGCAGCTTGGTGGTGGGGCGGAATTCACCCCTCCACTTT.

This clonotype was counted many times. The junction differs from germline at one of its ends, possibly a read error. The chain combines TRBV5-1 with TRBJ2-1; D ambiguous. CDR1 and CDR2 (germline): SGHRS, YFSETQ. CDR3 size: 11 residues. In nucleotides, the CDR3 is TGTGCCAGCAGCTTCGGCAATGAGCAGTTCTTC. Residues: CASSFGNEQFF. The complete variable domain, with remaining parts taken from reference TRBV5-1 and TRBJ2-1, reads KAGVTQTPRYLIKTRGQQVTLSCSPISGHRSVSWYQQTPGQGLQFLFEYFSETQRNKGNFPGRFSGRQFSNSRSEMNVSTLELGDSALYLCASSFGNEQFFGPGTRLTVL.

Notes on this clonotype: Germline and junction disagree at one end, which may indicate a read error. The V and J genes are TRBV20-1 and TRBJ1-3, with TRBD1 as a possible D gene (6 bases). Looked up from germline, CDR1 is DFQATT and CDR2 is SNEGSKA (reference sequence). The CDR3 extends over 14 amino acids. DNA for the CDR3: TGCAGTGTGCCTATACAGGGAGGTGGAACCACCATATATTTT. As protein: CSVPIQGGGTTIYF.

This clonotype came up many times. This chain links TRBV2 with TRBJ1-5; 8 nucleotides line up with TRBD1. The length of the CDR3 is 14 residues. With V trimmed by 6 bases and J by 4 bases, 5 bases remained unmatched. Germline-derived CDR1 and CDR2 are SNHLY and FYNNEI. DNA for the CDR3: TGTGCCAGCAGCGACAGGGGTGGAAATCAGCCCCAGCATTTT. Translated: CASSDRGGNQPQHF.